This T cell receptor beta chain appears in the sequencing data of a study of T cells in Graves' hyperthyroidism and ophthalmopathy (dated by TCRdb to the late 2010s). Turning to the overall study: Peripheral blood was sampled at the time of initial diagnosis, prior to any treatment. After blood sampling, hyperthyroidism patients were treated with methimazole at a starting dose of 30 mg daily, and ophthalmopathy patients were treated with high-dose intravenous methylprednisolone. TCR Vbeta CDR3 sequencing of around 130 peripheral blood samples (43 ophthalmopathy, 70 to 85 hyperthyroidism and around 17 progressor patients) is reported in the paper. In several Graves' hyperthyroidism patients, the study also compared T-cell repertoires from thyroid tissue with T-cell repertoires from blood. For training and testing, the 100 patients in the discovery cohort were randomly divided in a 7:3 ratio. Whether ophthalmopathy could be predicted prospectively was tested in an independent validation cohort made up of some 20 hyperthyroidism patients plus 17 patients who later progressed to ophthalmopathy. To identify TCR V-J signatures that set the groups apart, the researchers used a discovery cohort of 90 to 100 patients, made up of approximately 43 with Graves' ophthalmopathy and some 55 with stable Graves' hyperthyroidism. Beyond this particular receptor, the publication reports: Most expanded thyroid clonotypes (frequency above 0.001) were also detected in blood, suggesting blood repertoires may reflect thyroid immune responses. During validation, the model predicted progression to ophthalmopathy a median of around six months ahead of onset, with roughly 65% sensitivity and around 72% specificity. No statistical method was used to set the sample size in advance, and investigators knew the group allocation. Ophthalmopathy was separated from stable hyperthyroidism by a 13 V-J signature model, with around 90% sensitivity and 81% to 82% specificity obtained in cross-validation and 80%/75% obtained in testing.

The TCR beta CDR3 regions were amplified from RNA transcripts. For the first round of RT-PCR on the TCR CDR3, the HTBI primer set was used together with the Qiagen OneStep RT-PCR kit. Libraries were constructed in a second round of multiplex PCR, after which size selection and purification were performed. Libraries were sequenced paired-end with 100 bp reads on an Illumina HiSeq2000. On the authors' methods: SOAPnuke was used to process the raw data, removing reads that contained adapters or uncalled bases, had a mean Phred below 15, or lacked an exact match to the constant primer or identifier. High-quality paired reads were merged using COPE v1.2.5, and each unique nucleotide sequence was defined as a clonotype. MiTCR v1.1 was used to align clonotypes to the IMGT TRBV, TRBD and TRBJ reference segments. Only V-J combinations with frequency above 0.0001, covering about 99% of repertoires, were analysed. A TCS score was defined as the ratio between F50 (clonal expansion) and ExV (chaos), using BLOSUM62-based TCRdist between CDR3 peptides within each V-J. Welch's t-statistics and random forest reduced several hundred V-J features to 10 to 15, which were used in a naive Bayes classifier (R e1071). In TCRdb, the public reads were trimmed at Q25 with fastp and aligned with MiXCR, with productive beta chains retained. Each entry is one CDR3 protein sequence, shown with its most common DNA and genes. TCRdb's processing, not the authors' own work, is the source of the V and J calls. Within this sample are about 350,000 distinct CDR3 sequences, with more than 11% of them counted one time only. The leading ten clones occupy 20% to 25% of the sample.

The CDR3, cysteine through phenylalanine, is 13 amino acids long. Kept here is only the CDR3 DNA, which spans 39 bases and is read in frame from base 1. The trim is 6 bases for V and 5 bases for J, with a gap of 13 bases between the germline ends. This clonotype was observed at least ten times. Which antigen it targets is not known. No much larger clone is present one base from it, and per-base qualities are unavailable. Stable Graves' hyperthyroidism was defined as the absence of progression to ophthalmopathy over 18 months of follow-up. The hyperthyroidism patients were between 18 and 65 years old and newly diagnosed, with a disease duration of less than 2 months. Patients with uncontrolled infections, other autoimmune diseases, pregnancy or lactation were excluded. Clinical symptoms, serum thyroxine and TRAb, thyroid ultrasound, and orbital computed tomography formed the basis for the diagnoses. PBMCs were separated from roughly 10 ml of fresh peripheral blood using Ficoll-Paque density gradient centrifugation. Total RNA was extracted with Trizol reagent, and quality was checked on an Agilent 2100 Bioanalyzer.

Recombination joined TRBV12-3 or TRBV12-4 with TRBJ2-5; the D gene is possibly TRBD1, with 6 bases matching. This clonotype was obtained from a woman between 25 and 40 years old with Graves' hyperthyroidism. What was sequenced was blood. The DNA sequence is as follows: TGTGCCAGCAGGTACAGGGTTGGGGAGACCCAGTACTTC. It translates to CASRYRVGETQYF.